The rows below give T cell receptor beta chains drawn from one sample of a study of shared clonotypes between healthy human individuals. Profiling relied on immunoSEQ multiplex PCR, and the TCRdb table lists in-frame clones only, not all of them. The data show over 850,000 clones, around 78% seen once. The sample consisted of memory CD4+ T cells from PBMCs. The source of these receptors is a man younger than 35 in good health. Some clones in this sample may be carry-over from other donors' samples. Each CDR3 is given with its conserved first and last residue. The D gene is left open where the match is weak. Size is omitted from some rows. Given values are once, few, many or a class for expanded clones.

CDR3 DNA,CDR3 protein,J gene,clone size,D gene,V gene
TGTGCCAGCAGCCTAGGGACTAGCGGACAATACAATGAGCAGTTCTTC,CASSLGTSGQYNEQFF,TRBJ2-1,.,TRBD2,TRBV11-3
TGTGCCAGCAGTAAGGATTATAATGAAAAACTGTTTTTT,CASSKDYNEKLFF,TRBJ1-4,.,.,TRBV2
TGTGCCAGCAGTACCCTCAATGAGCAGTTCTTC,CASSTLNEQFF,TRBJ2-1,.,.,TRBV28
TGCGCCAGCAGCTTATCAGGCCTGGGGGACACCATATATTTT,CASSLSGLGDTIYF,TRBJ1-3,.,.,TRBV5-1
TGTGCCAGCTTCCGAGGAGTGAACACTGAAGCTTTCTTT,CASFRGVNTEAFF,TRBJ1-1,.,.,TRBV2
TGCGCCAGCAGCTTTCCGAAACAGGGAGACGGCTACACCTTC,CASSFPKQGDGYTF,TRBJ1-2,.,.,TRBV5-1
TGTGCCAGCAGTACAGGGGCCTACGAGCAGTACTTC,CASSTGAYEQYF,TRBJ2-7,.,TRBD1,TRBV2
TGTGCCAGCAGTTTGGGGGGACGGGAGACCCAGTACTTC,CASSLGGRETQYF,TRBJ2-5,.,.,TRBV28
TGTGCCAGCAGTCGGACTAGCGGGAACTACGAGCAGTACTTC,CASSRTSGNYEQYF,TRBJ2-7,.,TRBD2,TRBV28
TGTGCCAGTAGTCCCAGGGTGTTGAACACTGAAGCTTTCTTT,CASSPRVLNTEAFF,TRBJ1-1,.,.,TRBV19
TGTGCCACCGTCGGGAGACTTAACACCGGGGAGCTGTTTTTT,CATVGRLNTGELFF,TRBJ2-2,.,.,TRBV28
TGCGCCAGCAGCTTGGCCGAGAGTGAAGCTTTCTTT,CASSLAESEAFF,TRBJ1-1,.,.,TRBV5-1
TGTGCCAGCAGTTGGGACAGCTCCTACAATGAGCAGTTCTTC,CASSWDSSYNEQFF,TRBJ2-1,.,TRBD1,TRBV28
TGTGCCTGGAGTCGGGGGGAATTCACCGGGGAGCTGTTTTTT,CAWSRGEFTGELFF,TRBJ2-2,.,TRBD2,TRBV30
TGTGCCAGCAGTCACCCGGGACAACCCCAGCATTTT,CASSHPGQPQHF,TRBJ1-5,.,.,TRBV6-5
TGCGCCAGCAGCATGACTTCCAGCTCCTACAATGAGCAGTTCTTC,CASSMTSSSYNEQFF,TRBJ2-1,.,.,TRBV5-1
TGTGCCAGCAGCGTAGCGGGGCGGGAGGCCAATGAGCAGTTCTTC,CASSVAGREANEQFF,TRBJ2-1,.,TRBD2,TRBV9
TGCGCCAGCAGCCAAACTACTAGGGGCAATCTGGGGGAGCAGTACTTC,CASSQTTRGNLGEQYF,TRBJ2-7,.,.,TRBV4-1
TGTGCCAGCAGTTACATCTCCTACGAGCAGTACTTC,CASSYISYEQYF,TRBJ2-7,.,.,TRBV28
TGTGCCAGCAGGGCCCCGGGACACGGAAAATCTGGGGCCAACGTCCTGACTTTC,CASRAPGHGKSGANVLTF,TRBJ2-6,once,.,TRBV2
TGTGCCAGCAGTGGCCGGGCTAGCGGGAGTTGGGTTTGGGGTTCCTACAATGAGCAGTTCTTC,CASSGRASGSWVWGSYNEQFF,TRBJ2-1,.,TRBD2,TRBV28
TGTGCCAGCCAGGGTGGGGCCAAACAAGAGACCCAGTACTTC,CASQGGAKQETQYF,TRBJ2-5,.,.,TRBV11-2
TGTGCCAGCAGCTTGACAGGCCAGGGGGAGACCCAGTACTTC,CASSLTGQGETQYF,TRBJ2-5,.,.,TRBV7-3
TGTGCCAGCAGCTTTCTAGCGGGAGTATCGAATTCGGTGCATACGCAGTATTTT,CASSFLAGVSNSVHTQYF,TRBJ2-3,.,TRBD2,TRBV11-2
TGTGCCAGTAGTATAGTTCTGCATAGCAATCAGCCCCAGCATTTT,CASSIVLHSNQPQHF,TRBJ1-5,.,.,TRBV19
TGTGCCAGCAGTGACCGTGGGTCCAGTCCGCAGTACTTC,CASSDRGSSPQYF,TRBJ2-7,few,.,TRBV2
TGCAGCGTGGCGGGACAGGGAATGGGGCAGTTCTTC,CSVAGQGMGQFF,TRBJ2-1,.,TRBD1,TRBV29-1
TGTGCCAGCAGTCGAGCGGGATTACGTTCATGGGAGCAGTACTTC,CASSRAGLRSWEQYF,TRBJ2-7,few,TRBD2,TRBV6-5
TGTGCCAGCGTTACAGGGGGCTCCTACGAGCAGTACTTC,CASVTGGSYEQYF,TRBJ2-7,.,TRBD1,TRBV27
TGTGCCAGCAGTCCGGGACACAGCTCCTACGAGCAGTACTTC,CASSPGHSSYEQYF,TRBJ2-7,.,.,TRBV9
TGTGCCAGCAGGGGGACAGGGAAATATGGCTACACCTTC,CASRGTGKYGYTF,TRBJ1-2,.,TRBD1,TRBV28
TGTGCCAGCAGCTGGACCCAGGGGGTGGAGACCCAGTACTTC,CASSWTQGVETQYF,TRBJ2-5,.,TRBD1,TRBV7-9